Detailed here is one T cell receptor beta chain. Trimming pared 2 bases from V and 8 bases from J, leaving 9 bases between. Per germline, CDR1 KGHSH and CDR2 LQKENI. The CDR3 runs to 13 residues. Clones were sequenced by immunoSEQ multiplex PCR, and TCRdb holds only the in-frame ones, with some missing. The table lists millions of clones, around 95% of them singletons. The data originate from a study of shared clonotypes between healthy human individuals. The sequenced material came from naive CD4+ T cells sorted from blood. Subset indicated: CD45RA+ positively selected. The sequence came from a man aged 18 to 29 in good health. The V and J genes are TRBV18 and TRBJ1-4; the D gene is possibly TRBD1 (5 bases). Here the CDR3 reads CASSPSGREKLFF. DNA of the CDR3: TGTGCCAGCTCACCATCGGGGCGGGAAAAACTGTTTTTT.